This T cell receptor beta chain was recovered during a study of blood T cells in healthy people across ages. Whole-study context: Template switching recovered approximately one barcoded beta molecule for every two T cells. Broader study findings: Higher diversity, along with more naive CD4+ cells, distinguished long-lived donors from aged donors. When one million T cells were used, diversity estimates were thought to be underestimates.

Through a sample-barcoded 5' primer and a J-beta primer mix, a second PCR was run for about 6 to 11 cycles. One entry per CDR3 protein, called by TCRdb with MiXCR from the 5' RACE reads. Among around 1,900,000 distinct CDR3 sequences listed, around 40% were seen once. The CDR3 runs to 15 residues. Per germline, CDR1 SGHRS and CDR2 YFSETQ. This clonotype was detected a few times. The antigen remains unidentified. The gene calls are TRBV5-1 and TRBJ2-5; D not certain. The J call is doubtful: the DNA matches TRBJ2-7 better. The source is a human donor in good health. The sample consisted of blood. CDR3 amino acids: CASSMPLFGLDEQYF. CDR3 in DNA: TGCGCCAGCAGCATGCCATTGTTCGGGTTAGACGAGCAGTACTTC.